This T cell receptor (beta chain) stems from a study of blood T cell repertoires in COVID-19. The germline gives CDR1 KGHDR, CDR2 SFDVKD. Trimming removed 10 bases from V and 5 bases from J; junction bases left unmatched: 3. The CDR3 spans 11 residues. Only in-frame clones appear in the TCRdb table, and some are missing; sequencing was by immunoSEQ multiplex PCR. The repertoire holds 150,000 to 200,000 clones, with approximately 80% as singletons. The chain links TRBV24-1 to TRBJ2-7, with 8 positions matching TRBD1. Sequenced: PBMCs or T cells enriched from blood (not recorded which). The receptor was isolated from a man aged 50 to 59 who had recovered from COVID-19. CDR3 amino acids: CATGQGHEQYF. CDR3 nucleotides: TGTGCCACAGGACAGGGCCACGAGCAGTACTTC.